This T cell receptor beta chain was sequenced during a study of long-term antiretroviral therapy in people with HIV. V dropped 6 bases and J dropped 9 bases, with 18 bases sitting between them. Germline CDR1 reads LNHDA; CDR2 reads SQIVND (reference sequence). There are 14 residues in the CDR3. No fewer than two post-ART and no fewer than one pre-ART PBMC samples existed for each donor. Study conclusions and caveats: Although diversity increased after ART, it remained lower than in transplant donor controls. Versus controls, repertoires in people with HIV had narrower CDR3 length ranges. Clones expanded before ART dominated the repertoire at all time points.

The sample holds one count of this clone. What it recognizes is unknown. Version v3.0 of the immunoSEQ assay ran at survey level. Here immunoSEQ multiplex PCR was the method, and the copy in TCRdb shows in-frame clones only, minus some. The table lists approximately 25,000 clones, 88% of them singletons, with 5.3% in the top ten. The receptor was derived from a man under 40 with HIV. Sequenced here: unsorted PBMCs, sampled more than 4.3 years after starting antiretroviral therapy. The chain carries TRBV19 and TRBJ2-1; D gene uncertain. The CDR3 nucleotides are TGTGCCAGTAGCCATCCAGCCCGCTCGGGTGAGCAGTTCTTC. Translated: CASSHPARSGEQFF.